Below, 24 T cell receptor beta chains from the same sample are listed, as sequenced in a study of early T cells in non-severe SARS-CoV-2 infection. TCRdb ran MiXCR on the 5' RACE reads and lists one entry per CDR3 protein. Seen here are 35,000 to 45,000 distinct CDR3 sequences, 5% to 6.5% observed once, and the top ten hold more than 7%. The sequencing used whole blood, collected at baseline. The receptors originated from an adult who was a healthcare worker with PCR-confirmed SARS-CoV-2 infection or an uninfected control (not recorded which).

This clonotype showed up many times. The genes are TRBV6-5 and TRBJ2-2; D may be TRBD1 (5 bases). The CDR3 runs 13 residues. Germline V gene lookup returns CDR1 MNHEY and CDR2 SVGAGI. The V gene lost 6 bases and the J gene lost 3 bases, with 8 bases spanning the gap. For the CDR3, the DNA is TGTGCCAGCAGGTTCAGGGACACCGGGGAGCTGTTTTTT. Translation gives CASRFRDTGELFF.

The rearrangement uses TRBV7-6 and TRBJ2-3, with D perhaps given as TRBD1 or TRBD2 (7 bases each). CDR1 and CDR2 (germline): SGHVS, FNYEAQ. V was clipped by 1 base and J by 5 bases, with 22 bases between them. CDR3 length: 18 residues. The CDR3 sequence is CASSLDPTRGGAIDTQYF. In nucleotides, the CDR3 is TGTGCCAGCAGCTTAGATCCTACCAGGGGGGGGGCCATAGATACGCAGTATTTT.

This clonotype was counted between two and nine times. This chain uses TRBV7-9 with TRBJ2-4, with a possible D match to TRBD2 (5 bases). Trimming pared 5 bases from V and 0 bases from J, leaving 17 bases between. This CDR3 has 17 residues. Germline V CDR1 and CDR2: SEHNR, FQNEAQ (reference sequence). CDR3 coding DNA: TGTGCCAGCAGCGGGTGGGCAGGCGGACTAGCCAAAAACATTCAGTACTTC. This encodes CASSGWAGGLAKNIQYF. The full variable domain, with the rest looked up from reference TRBV7-9 and TRBJ2-4, is DTGVSQNPRHKITKRGQNVTFRCDPISEHNRLYWYRQTLGQGPEFLTYFQNEAQLEKSRLLSDRFSAERPKGSFSTLEIQRTEQGDSAMYLCASSGWAGGLAKNIQYFGAGTRLSVL.

Many counts were recorded for this clonotype. The gene calls are TRBV6-5 and TRBJ2-7; TRBD1 matches at 10 bases. The CDR3 is 14 amino acids. The germline V gene has CDR1 MNHEY and CDR2 SVGAGI. V lost 2 bases and J lost 6; bases outside the gene matches: 4. CDR3 in amino acids: CASSYGTGDPEQYF. Written as DNA, the CDR3 is TGTGCCAGCAGTTACGGGACAGGGGATCCCGAGCAGTACTTC.

The rearrangement joins TRBV28 to TRBJ2-7, with no clear D. Trimming left V 3 bases short and J 2 bases short, with 11 bases between. The length of the CDR3 is 14 residues. The germline V gene encodes CDR1 MDHEN and CDR2 SYDVKM. The CDR3 bases are TGTGCCAGCAGTTTCTTCCAAATACCCTACGAGCAGTACTTC. Residues: CASSFFQIPYEQYF. The full variable domain, its missing parts supplied by reference TRBV28 and TRBJ2-7, is DVKVTQSSRYLVKRTGEKVFLECVQDMDHENMFWYRQDPGLGLRLIYFSYDVKMKEKGDIPEGYSVSREKKERFSLILESASTNQTSMYLCASSFFQIPYEQYFGPGTRLTVT.

This rearrangement joins TRBV12-3 or TRBV12-4 to TRBJ2-7, with 9 positions matching TRBD1. With 7 bases clipped from V and 3 bases from J, the junction kept 7 bases outside the gene matches. The CDR3 consists of 14 residues. The CDR3 region has the DNA TGTGCCAGCAAAGGGACAGGGTCCTTCTACGAGCAGTACTTC. This codes for CASKGTGSFYEQYF.

The V gene is TRBV11-2, the J gene TRBJ2-1, with a weak D call TRBD2 (6 bases). Trimming took off 5 bases at V and 8 bases at J, with 16 bases between the two ends. Germline CDR1 is SGHAT and CDR2 is FQNNGV. CDR3 length equals 14 residues. CDR3 in DNA: TGTGCCAGCAGCGAAGTTACGGGGGTCTATGAGCAGTTCTTC. Translating it yields CASSEVTGVYEQFF.

This clonotype was detected a few times. The chain couples TRBV27 to TRBJ2-3; no firm D call. Looked up from germline, CDR1 is MNHEY and CDR2 is SMNVEV (reference sequence). Trimming took 7 bases from V and 1 from J, leaving 18 bases between them. The CDR3 length is 16 residues. This chain's CDR3 is CASTQSWVFGTDTQYF. DNA of the CDR3: TGTGCCAGCACTCAATCGTGGGTTTTCGGCACAGATACGCAGTATTTT.

This clonotype was detected many times. This chain connects TRBV11-2 to TRBJ2-4, with 12 bases matching TRBD2. Unmatched junction bases numbered 8, after V lost 7 bases and J lost 1 base. CDR3 size: 17 residues. The V gene's germline CDR1 is SGHAT and CDR2 FQNNGV. CDR3 sequence: CASTLAGGLRAKNIQYF. The CDR3 nucleotides are TGTGCCAGCACCCTAGCGGGGGGGTTAAGGGCCAAAAACATTCAGTACTTC.

This clonotype was seen many times. The chain is built from TRBV12-3 or TRBV12-4 and TRBJ2-1; D unresolved. Trimming took off 8 bases at V and 0 bases at J, with 14 bases between the two ends. The CDR3 covers 15 residues. The CDR3 protein is CASASSFSSYNEQFF. CDR3 DNA: TGTGCCAGCGCTTCTTCATTCAGCTCCTACAATGAGCAGTTCTTC.

This clonotype has ten or more counts. CDR3 protein: CASSVDEGPAYEQYF. The CDR3 bases are TGTGCCAGCAGCGTAGACGAAGGGCCGGCCTACGAGCAGTACTTC. The V call is TRBV9, the J call TRBJ2-7; D is ambiguous. Germline V CDR1 and CDR2: SGDLS, YYNGEE. The ends were cut back, 0 bases at V and 2 bases at J, with 12 bases in the middle. This CDR3 region has 15 residues. Together with reference TRBV9 and TRBJ2-7, the CDR3 gives the full variable domain: DSGVTQTPKHLITATGQRVTLRCSPRSGDLSVYWYQQSLDQGLQFLIQYYNGEERAKGNILERFSAQQFPDLHSELNLSSLELGDSALYFCASSVDEGPAYEQYFGPGTRLTVT.

This clonotype was counted ten times or more. The chain employs TRBV6-1 and TRBJ2-5; 11 bases map to TRBD2. This CDR3 region has 16 residues. Germline loops: CDR1 MNHNS, CDR2 SASEGT. J gave up 3 bases and V 0 bases, and 3 bases lay outside the gene matches. The DNA of the CDR3 is TGTGCCAGCAGTGAAGCTACGGGACTAGCGGAAGAGACCCAGTACTTC. It translates to CASSEATGLAEETQYF.

Ten or more counts support this clonotype. This chain links TRBV3-1 with TRBJ2-7, with 9 bases that match TRBD1. Germline CDR1 and CDR2: LGHDT and YNNKEL (reference sequence). There are 15 residues in the CDR3. The V segment lost 4 bases and the J segment 9 bases; nucleotides outside the gene matches: 13. The CDR3 is CASSPPRGTGSRQYF. The CDR3 DNA follows: TGTGCCAGCAGCCCCCCCCGCGGGACAGGGTCGAGGCAGTACTTC.

This clonotype showed up many times. This sequence joins TRBV20-1 and TRBJ2-7; 9 bases are shared with TRBD1. This CDR3 has 13 amino acids. J was trimmed by 3 bases and V by 6 bases; bases with no gene match: 6. CDR1 and CDR2 from the germline V gene are DFQATT and SNEGSKA (reference sequence). The CDR3 is CSANRDRVYEQYF. Written as DNA, the CDR3 is TGCAGTGCCAACCGGGACAGGGTCTACGAGCAGTACTTC.

CDR3 sequence (DNA): TGTGCCAGCAGTTTAATCCTTACCGGAAGCACAGATACGCAGTATTTT. This gives the protein CASSLILTGSTDTQYF. The V and J genes are TRBV5-4 and TRBJ2-3, with no clear D. Trimming removed 5 bases at V and 0 bases at J, with 16 bases between. The germline gives CDR1 SGHNT, CDR2 YYREEE (reference sequence). The CDR3 covers 16 residues.

This clonotype was counted between two and nine times. This chain joins TRBV5-4 and TRBJ1-1; D is possibly TRBD1 (5 bases). The germline V and J ends were trimmed by 4 bases and 0 bases, with 13 bases remaining between them. The CDR3 has 15 amino acids. Per the germline V gene, CDR1 is SGHNT and CDR2 is YYREEE (reference sequence). CDR3 in amino acids: CASSPQVTMNTEAFF. The DNA for the CDR3 is TGTGCCAGCAGCCCACAGGTAACTATGAACACTGAAGCTTTCTTT.

This clonotype was observed a handful of times. This sequence joins TRBV9 and TRBJ2-1; D is uncertain. Trimming stripped 0 bases from V and 8 bases from J, with 9 bases between. Germline V gives CDR1 SGDLS, CDR2 YYNGEE. The CDR3 runs to 13 residues. This CDR3 reads CASSVDRWDEQFF. The CDR3 coding sequence is TGTGCCAGCAGCGTAGACAGATGGGATGAGCAGTTCTTC.

This clonotype was seen repeatedly, ten times or more. V usage is TRBV7-2 and J usage is TRBJ1-4; D remains unclear. The V and J ends lost 5 bases and 1 base respectively, with 11 bases between them. The CDR3 runs 15 residues. The germline V gene encodes CDR1 SGHTA and CDR2 FQGNSA. CDR3 region: CASSPGSGTNEKLFF. CDR3 bases: TGTGCCAGCAGCCCCGGGTCGGGAACTAATGAAAAACTGTTTTTT.

This clonotype qualifies as medium-sized (0.01 to 0.1%). The rearrangement joins TRBV7-8 to TRBJ2-3; possible D gene TRBD1, 6 bases. The V and J ends lost 1 base and 5 bases respectively, with 7 bases between them. Germline V gene data show CDR1 as SGHVS and CDR2 as FQNEAQ. The length of the CDR3 is 13 residues. CDR3 loop: CASSLGGQDTQYF. In DNA form, the CDR3 reads TGTGCCAGCAGCTTAGGGGGACAAGATACGCAGTATTTT.

In this sample, this clonotype turned up many times. CDR3 nucleotide sequence: TGTGCCAGCAGTATGGGACAGGGGTTTAGGAATTCACCCCTCCACTTT. This sequence encodes CASSMGQGFRNSPLHF. The genes are TRBV7-9 and TRBJ1-6; 10 bases line up with TRBD1. The germline gives CDR1 SEHNR, CDR2 FQNEAQ (reference sequence). V dropped 6 bases and J dropped 7; count of bases not matched to a gene: 9. The length of the CDR3 is 16 residues.

This clonotype was recorded at least ten times. This chain links TRBV19 with TRBJ2-7, with D possibly matching TRBD2 (6 bases). V was clipped by 4 bases and J by 0 bases, with 13 bases between them. Germline V gene lookup returns CDR1 LNHDA and CDR2 SQIVND (reference sequence). The CDR3 runs 15 residues. The CDR3: CASSTPGGNSYEQYF. In DNA, the CDR3 is TGTGCCAGTAGTACCCCCGGGGGAAACTCCTACGAGCAGTACTTC.

This clonotype was observed many times. The chain carries TRBV18 and TRBJ2-2; D gene unclear. V was cut by 0 bases and J by 5 bases, with 10 bases left in between. In germline, CDR1 is KGHSH, CDR2 LQKENI. The CDR3 extends over 15 amino acids. The CDR3 loop is CASSPPFRDTGELFF. The CDR3 DNA sequence: TGTGCCAGCTCACCACCGTTTAGGGATACCGGGGAGCTGTTTTTT.

In this sample, this clonotype turned up a few times. The chain couples TRBV7-9 to TRBJ2-2, with TRBD2 as a possible D gene (5 bases). Per germline, CDR1 SEHNR and CDR2 FQNEAQ (reference sequence). The CDR3 loop spans 13 amino acids. V shed 7 bases and J shed 6 bases, with 12 bases lying between them. CDR3 protein: CASIPLASGELFF. Written as DNA, the CDR3 is TGTGCCAGCATCCCATTAGCGTCCGGGGAGCTGTTTTTT. The full variable domain, completed using reference TRBV7-9 and TRBJ2-2, is DTGVSQNPRHKITKRGQNVTFRCDPISEHNRLYWYRQTLGQGPEFLTYFQNEAQLEKSRLLSDRFSAERPKGSFSTLEIQRTEQGDSAMYLCASIPLASGELFFGEGSRLTVL.

This clonotype is deemed medium-sized (0.01 to 0.1%). The V and J genes are TRBV28 and TRBJ2-7; 7 nucleotides align to TRBD1. Germline CDR1 and CDR2: MDHEN and SYDVKM. The CDR3 has 12 amino acids. V trimming: 6 bases; J trimming: 2 bases; junction bases outside the gene matches: 1. In DNA, the CDR3 is TGTGCCAGCAGAGACAGGGCCTACGAGCAGTACTTC. It codes for CASRDRAYEQYF.